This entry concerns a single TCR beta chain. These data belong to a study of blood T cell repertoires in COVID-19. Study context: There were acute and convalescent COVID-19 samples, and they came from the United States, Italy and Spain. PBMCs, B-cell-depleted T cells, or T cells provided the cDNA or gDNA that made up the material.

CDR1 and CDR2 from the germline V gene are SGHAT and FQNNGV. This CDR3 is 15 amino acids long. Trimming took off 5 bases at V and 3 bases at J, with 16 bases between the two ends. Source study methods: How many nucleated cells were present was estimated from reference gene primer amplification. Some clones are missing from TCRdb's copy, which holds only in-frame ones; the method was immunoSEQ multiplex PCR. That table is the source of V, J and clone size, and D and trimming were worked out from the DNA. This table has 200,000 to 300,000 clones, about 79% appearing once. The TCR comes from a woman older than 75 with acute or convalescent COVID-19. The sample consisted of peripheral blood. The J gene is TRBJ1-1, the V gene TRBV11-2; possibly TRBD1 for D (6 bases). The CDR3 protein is CASSPGRGRDTEAFF. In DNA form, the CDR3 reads TGTGCCAGCAGCCCCGGGCGGGGGCGGGACACTGAAGCTTTCTTT. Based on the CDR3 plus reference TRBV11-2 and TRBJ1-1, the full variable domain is EAGVAQSPRYKIIEKRQSVAFWCNPISGHATLYWYQQILGQGPKLLIQFQNNGVVDDSQLPKDRFSAERLKGVDSTLKIQPAKLEDSAVYLCASSPGRGRDTEAFFGQGTRLTVV.